Detailed here is one TCR beta chain. Under the authors' procedure: Amplification from reference gene primers served as the basis for estimated nucleated cell counts. This table comes from immunoSEQ multiplex PCR, and its TCRdb copy is limited to in-frame clones, with some not included. The V and J calls and clone size come from that table; D and trimming were worked out from the DNA. The sample has under 85,000 clones, around 89% seen once; the top ten hold around 5.3%. Germline V gives CDR1 SNHLY, CDR2 FYNNEI. V lost 6 bases, J lost 1 base, and 12 bases lay in between. The CDR3 sequence is 14 residues long. The data belong to a study of blood T cell repertoires in COVID-19. Study-wide context: Samples taken during acute and convalescent COVID-19 were collected in the United States, Italy and Spain. PBMCs, B-cell-depleted T cells, or T cells provided the cDNA or gDNA that made up the material.

The TCR comes from a man aged 50-60 years with acute or convalescent COVID-19. This chain uses TRBV2 with TRBJ1-1, with D possibly being TRBD1 (5 bases). The specimen was peripheral blood. In DNA, the CDR3 is TGTGCCAGCAGCGCCCGTACAGGGAACACTGAAGCTTTCTTT. This gives the protein CASSARTGNTEAFF.